This TCR beta chain was captured by sequencing in a study of T cell repertoires in cytomegalovirus infection. The wider study: CMV epitopes, recently identified HLA-C-restricted and well-studied HLA-B-restricted, were used.

Germline V gene sequence: CDR1 SEHNR, CDR2 FQNEAQ (reference sequence). V lost 1 base and J lost 2, with 8 bases in between. The CDR3 runs 14 residues. At least ten counts were recorded for this clonotype. Its antigen is undetermined. TCRdb analysed the reads with MiXCR anew, one entry per CDR3 protein. The data contain about a million distinct CDR3 sequences, under 40% of them seen just once; the ten biggest clones take up about an eighth. Regarding the study as a whole: The ex vivo response was dominated by HLA-C-restricted CMV-specific TCR beta clonotypes.

Sequenced here: cultured CD8+ T cells from PBMCs, sampled from culture after CMV antigen stimulation. The sequence derives from a human donor in good health (CMV status not recorded). Some clones in this sample may be carry-over from other donors' samples. The V and J genes are TRBV7-9 and TRBJ2-5, with a weak D call TRBD2 (5 bases). Here the CDR3 reads CASSLGSGQETQYF. The CDR3 DNA reads as TGTGCCAGCAGCTTAGGAAGCGGTCAAGAGACCCAGTACTTC.